This T cell receptor (beta chain) was sequenced during a study of shared T cell receptors in the human thymus. CDR3 length: 13 amino acids. With 6 bases clipped from V and 3 bases from J, the junction kept 5 bases outside the gene matches. Germline assignment: CDR1 MNHEY and CDR2 SMNVEV (reference sequence). TCRdb keeps only in-frame clones here, not all; method: immunoSEQ multiplex PCR. Among 500,000 to 850,000 clones listed, over 75% were seen once. This clone was observed a handful of times. These data were also filed under a second study, of human thymus T cells. As that study records: Thymic TCR repertoires of unrelated people reportedly overlapped highly.

Specimen: thymocytes. V and J are TRBV27 and TRBJ2-7; 7 positions match TRBD1. The receptor comes from a boy less than two years old with a congenital heart defect. CDR3 in amino acids: CASSQDRDYEQYF. In DNA form, the CDR3 reads TGTGCCAGCAGCCAAGACAGGGACTACGAGCAGTACTTC.